This is a list of T cell receptor beta chains from one sample in a study of T cell responses to AZD1222 COVID-19 vaccine. The table came from immunoSEQ multiplex PCR; TCRdb's copy has only in-frame clones and leaves some out. This sample carries approximately 110,000 clones, roughly 84% of them seen once, and the ten largest clones take around 9.4%. Sequencing used peripheral blood, obtained on day 0 of AZD1222 vaccination. The receptors here all came from an adult in good health. The CDR3 runs from the conserved cysteine through the conserved F or W. Each record gives: V gene, clone size, D gene, J gene, CDR3 DNA, CDR3 protein. A D gene is named only where the DNA matches it firmly. Where a row states a size, it is once, few, many or the class of an expanded clone; other rows omit it.

v_gene: TRBV10-3
abundance: NA
d_gene: TRBD1
j_gene: TRBJ1-1
CDR3nt: TGTGCCATCAGTGAACGACAGGGACGTAGAGCTTTCTTT
CDR3aa: CAISERQGRRAFF

v_gene: TRBV3-1/TRBV3-2
abundance: NA
d_gene: NA
j_gene: TRBJ2-5
CDR3nt: TGTGCCAGCAGCCTCGGCGGGCGTGTGGAGACCCAGTACTTC
CDR3aa: CASSLGGRVETQYF

v_gene: TRBV2
abundance: NA
d_gene: TRBD1
j_gene: TRBJ2-1
CDR3nt: TGTGCCAGCGTGGGACAGGGGTATGAGCAGTTCTTC
CDR3aa: CASVGQGYEQFF

v_gene: TRBV5-4
abundance: NA
d_gene: NA
j_gene: TRBJ2-5
CDR3nt: TGTGCCAGCAGCTTGGGAAGAATGGAGACCCAGTACTTC
CDR3aa: CASSLGRMETQYF

v_gene: TRBV27
abundance: once
d_gene: TRBD2
j_gene: TRBJ2-7
CDR3nt: TGTGCCAGCAGTCTAGCGGGGGCGACCTACGAGCAGTACTTC
CDR3aa: CASSLAGATYEQYF

v_gene: TRBV5-4
abundance: NA
d_gene: TRBD1
j_gene: TRBJ1-2
CDR3nt: TGTGCCAGCAGCTGGGACAGGGTCTATTATGGCTACACCTTC
CDR3aa: CASSWDRVYYGYTF

v_gene: TRBV6-5
abundance: few
d_gene: NA
j_gene: TRBJ2-7
CDR3nt: TGTGCCAGCAGCCGGACGGTCTCCTACGAGCAGTACTTC
CDR3aa: CASSRTVSYEQYF

v_gene: TRBV6-5
abundance: once
d_gene: NA
j_gene: TRBJ1-2
CDR3nt: TGTGCCAGCAGTCCCCGCCCAATATATGGCTACACCTTC
CDR3aa: CASSPRPIYGYTF

v_gene: TRBV15
abundance: NA
d_gene: NA
j_gene: TRBJ2-3
CDR3nt: TGTGCCACCAGCAACTTGGGACCCTCACTGCCAGATACGCAGTATTTT
CDR3aa: CATSNLGPSLPDTQYF

v_gene: TRBV19
abundance: once
d_gene: NA
j_gene: TRBJ1-6
CDR3nt: TGTGCCAGTAGCATCCGGAGCTCCTATAATTCACCCCTCCACTTT
CDR3aa: CASSIRSSYNSPLHF

v_gene: TRBV4-1
abundance: once
d_gene: NA
j_gene: TRBJ2-3
CDR3nt: TGCGCCAGCAGCCGAAAAACGACTTACACAGATACGCAGTATTTT
CDR3aa: CASSRKTTYTDTQYF

v_gene: TRBV2
abundance: NA
d_gene: TRBD2
j_gene: TRBJ2-1
CDR3nt: TGTGCCAGCAGTGGTGGGGGATGGCGGGGGATTTACAATGAGCAGTTCTTC
CDR3aa: CASSGGGWRGIYNEQFF

v_gene: TRBV7-8
abundance: NA
d_gene: NA
j_gene: TRBJ2-7
CDR3nt: TGTGCCAGCAGCTTAGTGAGGGTTTCCTACGAGCAGTACTTC
CDR3aa: CASSLVRVSYEQYF

v_gene: TRBV5-1
abundance: NA
d_gene: TRBD1
j_gene: TRBJ2-5
CDR3nt: TGCGCCAGCAGCTTATACCAGGGGGTGCTCCAAGAGACCCAGTACTTC
CDR3aa: CASSLYQGVLQETQYF

v_gene: TRBV2
abundance: NA
d_gene: NA
j_gene: TRBJ1-6
CDR3nt: TGTGCCAGCAGTGAACTGGTTCCAGGCAACTCCTATAATTCACCCCTCCACTTT
CDR3aa: CASSELVPGNSYNSPLHF

v_gene: TRBV7-9
abundance: NA
d_gene: NA
j_gene: TRBJ1-4
CDR3nt: TGTGCCAGCAGCTTAGAGGTTGGGGCAGTCAATGAAAAACTGTTTTTT
CDR3aa: CASSLEVGAVNEKLFF

v_gene: TRBV19
abundance: NA
d_gene: NA
j_gene: TRBJ2-2
CDR3nt: TGTGCCAGTAGTCTCCACACCGGGGAGCTGTTTTTT
CDR3aa: CASSLHTGELFF

v_gene: TRBV11-3
abundance: NA
d_gene: NA
j_gene: TRBJ2-1
CDR3nt: TGTGCCAGCAGCTTAGTAGGCGGGTTTATCAGTGAGCAGTTCTTC
CDR3aa: CASSLVGGFISEQFF

v_gene: TRBV5-1
abundance: NA
d_gene: NA
j_gene: TRBJ2-2
CDR3nt: TGCGCCAGCAGCCCAAGGTCCGGCGGGGCCACCGGGGAGCTGTTTTTT
CDR3aa: CASSPRSGGATGELFF

v_gene: TRBV11-3
abundance: NA
d_gene: NA
j_gene: TRBJ1-5
CDR3nt: TGTGCCAGCAGCTTCGACAGAGATCAGCCCCAGCATTTT
CDR3aa: CASSFDRDQPQHF

v_gene: TRBV6-4
abundance: NA
d_gene: NA
j_gene: TRBJ1-5
CDR3nt: TGTGCCACCTCTCGGGCGAGCAATCAGCCCCAGCATTTT
CDR3aa: CATSRASNQPQHF

v_gene: TRBV11-3
abundance: NA
d_gene: TRBD1
j_gene: TRBJ2-7
CDR3nt: TGTGCCAGCAGCGTCGGGACAGACTATTCCTACGAGCAGTACTTC
CDR3aa: CASSVGTDYSYEQYF

v_gene: TRBV5-1
abundance: NA
d_gene: NA
j_gene: TRBJ1-1
CDR3nt: TGCGCCAGTTGCTTCAATACCAGGGAGGCGGAAGCTTTCTTT
CDR3aa: CASCFNTREAEAFF

v_gene: TRBV11-2
abundance: NA
d_gene: TRBD1
j_gene: TRBJ2-1
CDR3nt: TGTGCCAGCAGCTTAGTCCCGGGACAGGGGTGGCATGAGCAGTTCTTC
CDR3aa: CASSLVPGQGWHEQFF

v_gene: TRBV7-9
abundance: NA
d_gene: NA
j_gene: TRBJ1-3
CDR3nt: TGTGCCAGCAGAATACAGGGCCGTGGAAACACCATATATTTT
CDR3aa: CASRIQGRGNTIYF

v_gene: TRBV6-5
abundance: NA
d_gene: NA
j_gene: TRBJ1-1
CDR3nt: TGTGCCACGGCCACAGGGCGGACTGAAGCTTTCTTT
CDR3aa: CATATGRTEAFF

v_gene: TRBV5-1
abundance: once
d_gene: NA
j_gene: TRBJ1-1
CDR3nt: TGCGCCAGCAGCCCGGACCTACCGGGGGCTTTCTTT
CDR3aa: CASSPDLPGAFF

v_gene: TRBV9
abundance: NA
d_gene: TRBD1
j_gene: TRBJ1-4
CDR3nt: TGTGCCAGCAGACCGGACAGGGAAGGGGAAAAACTGTTTTTT
CDR3aa: CASRPDREGEKLFF

v_gene: TRBV11-3
abundance: NA
d_gene: NA
j_gene: TRBJ2-7
CDR3nt: TGTGCCAGCAGCGAGGAGGGGATAAGCTCCTACGAGCAGTACTTC
CDR3aa: CASSEEGISSYEQYF

v_gene: TRBV19
abundance: NA
d_gene: NA
j_gene: TRBJ1-3
CDR3nt: TGTGCCAGTAGTATTAGCTATGCTTCTTCTGGAAACACCATATATTTT
CDR3aa: CASSISYASSGNTIYF

v_gene: TRBV5-1
abundance: NA
d_gene: NA
j_gene: TRBJ1-4
CDR3nt: TGCGCCAGCAGCGGGGAACAGGTTCCTAATGAAAAACTGTTTTTT
CDR3aa: CASSGEQVPNEKLFF

v_gene: TRBV11-3
abundance: NA
d_gene: NA
j_gene: TRBJ2-3
CDR3nt: TGTGCCAGCACTAGCACAGATACGCAGTATTTT
CDR3aa: CASTSTDTQYF

v_gene: TRBV12-3/TRBV12-4
abundance: NA
d_gene: NA
j_gene: TRBJ1-5
CDR3nt: TGTGCCAGCAGTTCCCTGGAAGCACAGCCCCAGCATTTT
CDR3aa: CASSSLEAQPQHF

v_gene: TRBV28
abundance: NA
d_gene: TRBD2
j_gene: TRBJ2-2
CDR3nt: TGTGCCAGCAGAACTTCATCGGGACTAGCGGGAGTGGGCACCGGGGAGCTGTTTTTT
CDR3aa: CASRTSSGLAGVGTGELFF

v_gene: TRBV10-1
abundance: NA
d_gene: TRBD1
j_gene: TRBJ2-5
CDR3nt: TGCGCCAGCAGCGTCGACAGGGATCGGGCCCAGTACTTC
CDR3aa: CASSVDRDRAQYF

v_gene: TRBV11-2
abundance: NA
d_gene: TRBD1
j_gene: TRBJ1-4
CDR3nt: TGTGCCAGCAGCTTGGGAGTAGGGGACAGGGGATATGAAAAACTGTTTTTT
CDR3aa: CASSLGVGDRGYEKLFF

v_gene: TRBV6-4
abundance: NA
d_gene: TRBD1
j_gene: TRBJ2-1
CDR3nt: TGTGCCAGCAGTGACAGGGGACAGGAGGGGCTCGGGACTCCCCGTTCTTGGAAGCAGTTCTTC
CDR3aa: CASSDRGQEGLGTPRSWKQFF

v_gene: TRBV25-1
abundance: few
d_gene: NA
j_gene: TRBJ1-6
CDR3nt: TGTGCCAGCAGTGAAGGGGTGACTTATCCCCTCCACTTT
CDR3aa: CASSEGVTYPLHF

v_gene: TRBV6-2/TRBV6-3
abundance: NA
d_gene: NA
j_gene: TRBJ1-1
CDR3nt: TGTGCCAGCAGTTCCCCGTTCTCTGAAGCTTTCTTT
CDR3aa: CASSSPFSEAFF

v_gene: TRBV28
abundance: NA
d_gene: NA
j_gene: TRBJ1-2
CDR3nt: TGTGCCAGCAGCCGGACGGACCAACCCTATGGCTACACCTTC
CDR3aa: CASSRTDQPYGYTF

v_gene: TRBV4-2
abundance: NA
d_gene: TRBD1
j_gene: TRBJ2-7
CDR3nt: TGTGCCAGCAGCCAAGGGGACAGGTTATCTACCTACGAGCAGTACTTC
CDR3aa: CASSQGDRLSTYEQYF

v_gene: TRBV13
abundance: NA
d_gene: NA
j_gene: TRBJ1-1
CDR3nt: TGTGCCAGCAGCTTAGGTGTTTCTGAAGCTTTCTTT
CDR3aa: CASSLGVSEAFF

v_gene: TRBV27
abundance: NA
d_gene: NA
j_gene: TRBJ1-1
CDR3nt: TGTGCCAGCAGCTTAAACAGGTTGATGGTGAACACTGAAGCTTTCTTT
CDR3aa: CASSLNRLMVNTEAFF

v_gene: TRBV11-2
abundance: once
d_gene: NA
j_gene: TRBJ2-3
CDR3nt: TGTGCCAGCAGCTTAGAAGGTTGGAGCGGTGTCACAGATACGCAGTATTTT
CDR3aa: CASSLEGWSGVTDTQYF

v_gene: TRBV2
abundance: NA
d_gene: TRBD2
j_gene: TRBJ2-7
CDR3nt: TGTGCCACCGACCCGGGACTAGCGAGCTACGAGCAGTACTTC
CDR3aa: CATDPGLASYEQYF

v_gene: TRBV12-3/TRBV12-4
abundance: few
d_gene: NA
j_gene: TRBJ2-7
CDR3nt: TGTGCTTCCCAGGGCCCGAGCTCCTACGAGCAGTACTTC
CDR3aa: CASQGPSSYEQYF

v_gene: TRBV18
abundance: NA
d_gene: NA
j_gene: TRBJ2-5
CDR3nt: TGTGCCAGCTCACCTCTTGGACGGACTCAAGAGACCCAGTACTTC
CDR3aa: CASSPLGRTQETQYF

v_gene: TRBV6-1
abundance: few
d_gene: NA
j_gene: TRBJ2-3
CDR3nt: TGTGCCAGCAGTGAGGTGGCCTTCGGGACTGGAAATACAGATACGCAGTATTTT
CDR3aa: CASSEVAFGTGNTDTQYF

v_gene: TRBV29-1
abundance: NA
d_gene: TRBD2
j_gene: TRBJ2-7
CDR3nt: TGCAGCGTTCAGGGACTAGCGGGTGCCTACGAGCAGTACTTC
CDR3aa: CSVQGLAGAYEQYF

v_gene: TRBV7-9
abundance: NA
d_gene: TRBD2
j_gene: TRBJ2-2
CDR3nt: TGTGCCAGCAGCCCAGGACTAGCGGGGAACACCGGGGAGCTGTTTTTT
CDR3aa: CASSPGLAGNTGELFF

v_gene: TRBV10-2
abundance: NA
d_gene: NA
j_gene: TRBJ2-7
CDR3nt: TGCGCCAGCAGTGGCCCCCAGGGGCGCATCTCCTACGAGCAGTACTTC
CDR3aa: CASSGPQGRISYEQYF

v_gene: TRBV7-8
abundance: NA
d_gene: NA
j_gene: TRBJ2-3
CDR3nt: TGTGCCAGCCGATCCCCGCAGGGCGGGGGCCTCACAGATACGCAGTATTTT
CDR3aa: CASRSPQGGGLTDTQYF

v_gene: TRBV28
abundance: NA
d_gene: NA
j_gene: TRBJ2-6
CDR3nt: TGTGCCAGCAGGGGAGGCGTGGGATCTGGGGCCAACGTCCTGACTTTC
CDR3aa: CASRGGVGSGANVLTF

v_gene: TRBV6-5
abundance: NA
d_gene: NA
j_gene: TRBJ1-2
CDR3nt: TGTGCCAGCAACCCATCCCGGGCCGACTATGGCTACACCTTC
CDR3aa: CASNPSRADYGYTF

v_gene: TRBV6-5
abundance: NA
d_gene: TRBD1
j_gene: TRBJ1-3
CDR3nt: TGTGCCAGCAGTTACTCGGGGACAGCCCATCTTTCTTTT
CDR3aa: CASSYSGTAHLSF